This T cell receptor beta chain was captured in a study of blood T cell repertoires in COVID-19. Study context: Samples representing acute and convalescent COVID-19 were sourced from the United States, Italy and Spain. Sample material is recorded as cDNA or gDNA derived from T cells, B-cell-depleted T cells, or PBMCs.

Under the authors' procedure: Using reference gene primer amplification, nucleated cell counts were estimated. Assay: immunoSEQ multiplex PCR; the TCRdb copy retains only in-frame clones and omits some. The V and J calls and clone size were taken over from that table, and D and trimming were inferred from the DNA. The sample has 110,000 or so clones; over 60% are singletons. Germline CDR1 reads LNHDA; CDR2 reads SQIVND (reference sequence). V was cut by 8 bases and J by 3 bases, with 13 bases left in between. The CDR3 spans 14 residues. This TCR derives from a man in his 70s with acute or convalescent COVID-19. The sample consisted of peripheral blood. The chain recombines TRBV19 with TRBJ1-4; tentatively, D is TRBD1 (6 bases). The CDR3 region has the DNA TGTGCCAGTTGCTCGACAGGCCCTAATGAAAAACTGTTTTTT. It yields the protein CASCSTGPNEKLFF.